A selection of T cell receptor beta chains follows, all from one sample in a study of blood T cell repertoires in COVID-19. Only in-frame clones appear in the TCRdb table, and some are missing; sequencing was by immunoSEQ multiplex PCR. The table lists about 42,000 clones, approximately 90% of them singletons. The sequenced sample was peripheral blood. The receptors come from a human donor in a cohort sampled during active COVID-19. CDR3s include the opening cysteine and the closing phenylalanine or tryptophan. A D gene is named only where the DNA matches it firmly. Size is omitted from some rows. Given values are once, few, many or a class for expanded clones.

v_gene: TRBV3-1/TRBV3-2; j_gene: TRBJ1-3; abundance: -; d_gene: TRBD1; CDR3aa: CASSRGQGLSGNTIYF; CDR3nt: TGTGCCAGCAGCCGCGGACAGGGACTCTCTGGAAACACCATATATTTT
v_gene: TRBV5-1; j_gene: TRBJ1-6; abundance: -; d_gene: -; CDR3aa: CASNTGRGSPLHF; CDR3nt: TGCGCCAGCAATACAGGGAGGGGGTCACCCCTCCACTTT
v_gene: TRBV9; j_gene: TRBJ1-5; abundance: -; d_gene: -; CDR3aa: CASSVGQYNQPQHF; CDR3nt: TGTGCCAGCAGCGTAGGGCAGTACAATCAGCCCCAGCATTTT
v_gene: TRBV27; j_gene: TRBJ2-1; abundance: once; d_gene: TRBD2; CDR3aa: CASSPTTSGGGREDEQFF; CDR3nt: TGTGCCAGCAGTCCGACGACTAGCGGGGGGGGCCGTGAGGATGAGCAGTTCTTC
v_gene: TRBV11-2; j_gene: TRBJ1-1; abundance: -; d_gene: -; CDR3aa: CASSFGMTNTEAFF; CDR3nt: TGTGCCAGCAGCTTCGGGATGACGAACACTGAAGCTTTCTTT
v_gene: TRBV27; j_gene: TRBJ2-7; abundance: -; d_gene: TRBD2; CDR3aa: CASSLRTSGYEQYF; CDR3nt: TGTGCCAGCAGTTTACGGACTAGCGGCTACGAGCAGTACTTC
v_gene: TRBV16; j_gene: TRBJ2-5; abundance: -; d_gene: -; CDR3aa: CASSQSSTGRTETQYF; CDR3nt: TGTGCCAGCAGCCAATCCTCAACAGGGAGAACAGAGACCCAGTACTTC
v_gene: TRBV5-4; j_gene: TRBJ2-3; abundance: -; d_gene: -; CDR3aa: CASSFGGNTDTQYF; CDR3nt: TGTGCCAGCAGCTTTGGAGGGAACACAGATACGCAGTATTTT
v_gene: TRBV4-3; j_gene: TRBJ1-1; abundance: -; d_gene: -; CDR3aa: CASSQDLYSYTEAFF; CDR3nt: TGCGCCAGCAGCCAAGATCTGTACAGTTACACTGAAGCTTTCTTT
v_gene: TRBV4-3; j_gene: TRBJ2-3; abundance: once; d_gene: TRBD1; CDR3aa: CASSQRDRATDTQYF; CDR3nt: TGCGCCAGCAGCCAACGGGACAGAGCAACAGATACGCAGTATTTT
v_gene: TRBV3-1/TRBV3-2; j_gene: TRBJ2-7; abundance: -; d_gene: TRBD2; CDR3aa: CASSPQTSGRAYEQYF; CDR3nt: TGTGCCAGCAGCCCCCAGACTAGCGGGAGGGCCTACGAGCAGTACTTC
v_gene: TRBV4-1; j_gene: TRBJ1-2; abundance: -; d_gene: -; CDR3aa: CASSQGGAGYGYTF; CDR3nt: TGCGCCAGCAGCCAAGGGGGCGCGGGGTATGGCTACACCTTC
v_gene: TRBV11-1; j_gene: TRBJ2-2; abundance: -; d_gene: TRBD2; CDR3aa: CASSLTGTSGTRELFF; CDR3nt: TGTGCCAGCAGCTTAACCGGGACTAGCGGGACCCGGGAGCTGTTTTTT
v_gene: TRBV5-5; j_gene: TRBJ1-5; abundance: -; d_gene: TRBD1; CDR3aa: CASSSRDRGELNQPQHF; CDR3nt: TGTGCCAGCAGCTCTCGAGACAGGGGCGAGCTCAATCAGCCCCAGCATTTT
v_gene: TRBV6-5; j_gene: TRBJ2-7; abundance: -; d_gene: TRBD1; CDR3aa: CASRWDRDSQYF; CDR3nt: TGTGCCAGCAGGTGGGACAGGGATTCGCAGTACTTC
v_gene: TRBV6-5; j_gene: TRBJ1-2; abundance: -; d_gene: -; CDR3aa: CASSYSGRASGYTF; CDR3nt: TGTGCCAGCAGTTACTCTGGCAGGGCTTCTGGCTACACCTTC
v_gene: TRBV16; j_gene: TRBJ2-3; abundance: -; d_gene: -; CDR3aa: CASSLWESDTQYF; CDR3nt: TGTGCCAGCAGCCTATGGGAGTCAGATACGCAGTATTTT
v_gene: TRBV12-5; j_gene: TRBJ1-5; abundance: -; d_gene: -; CDR3aa: CASGLQGPDQPQHF; CDR3nt: TGTGCTAGTGGTTTACAGGGCCCGGATCAGCCCCAGCATTTT
v_gene: TRBV5-1; j_gene: TRBJ2-5; abundance: -; d_gene: TRBD2; CDR3aa: CASSSLVAGGQETQYF; CDR3nt: TGCGCCAGCAGCTCCTTGGTAGCGGGGGGCCAAGAGACCCAGTACTTC
v_gene: TRBV9; j_gene: TRBJ2-3; abundance: -; d_gene: TRBD2; CDR3aa: CASSPGIRTSGGDTQYF; CDR3nt: TGTGCCAGCAGCCCAGGGATAAGGACTAGCGGGGGAGATACGCAGTATTTT
v_gene: TRBV9; j_gene: TRBJ2-1; abundance: -; d_gene: TRBD2; CDR3aa: CASSVGTSGVNEQFF; CDR3nt: TGTGCCAGCAGCGTTGGGACTAGCGGAGTGAATGAGCAGTTCTTC
v_gene: TRBV5-1; j_gene: TRBJ1-5; abundance: -; d_gene: TRBD1; CDR3aa: CASSPGQGAGQPQHF; CDR3nt: TGCGCCAGCAGCCCGGGACAGGGGGCAGGTCAGCCCCAGCATTTT
v_gene: TRBV2; j_gene: TRBJ2-7; abundance: -; d_gene: -; CDR3aa: CASSEAGTGHSLRSYEQYF; CDR3nt: TGTGCCAGCAGTGAAGCGGGAACGGGACACAGCCTTAGAAGCTACGAGCAGTACTTC
v_gene: TRBV9; j_gene: TRBJ1-3; abundance: -; d_gene: TRBD1; CDR3aa: CASSAGTEGISGNTIYF; CDR3nt: TGTGCCAGCAGCGCCGGGACAGAGGGAATCTCTGGAAACACCATATATTTT
v_gene: TRBV18; j_gene: TRBJ2-1; abundance: once; d_gene: TRBD2; CDR3aa: CASSPRGRDEQFF; CDR3nt: TGTGCCAGCTCACCTCGGGGGAGGGATGAGCAGTTCTTC
v_gene: TRBV7-3; j_gene: TRBJ2-6; abundance: -; d_gene: -; CDR3aa: CASRQNSGANVLTF; CDR3nt: TGTGCCAGCAGGCAGAACTCTGGGGCCAACGTCCTGACTTTC
v_gene: TRBV15; j_gene: TRBJ1-2; abundance: -; d_gene: -; CDR3aa: CATSRDRAQNYGYTF; CDR3nt: TGTGCCACCAGCAGAGATCGAGCCCAAAACTATGGCTACACCTTC